What follows is one TCR beta chain and its context. Its cognate antigen is unknown. One entry per CDR3 protein results from TCRdb running MiXCR on the reads. The sample has about 260,000 distinct CDR3 sequences, around 9% seen once; the top ten hold roughly 16%. The entry originates in a study of T cell repertoires in cytomegalovirus infection. Across the study: Based on public TCR beta signatures, there were indications of CMV infection and of a matching HLA type. Study findings and constraints: HLA-C-restricted CMV-specific TCR beta clonotypes prevailed in the ex vivo response.

V gave up 4 bases and J gave up 1 base, with 11 bases separating them. This CDR3 is 15 amino acids long. The V gene's germline CDR1 is KGHDR and CDR2 SFDVKD. The receptor was derived from a human donor in good health (CMV status not recorded). Some clones in this sample may be carry-over from other donors' samples. The genes are TRBV24-1 and TRBJ2-3, with a tentative D call TRBD2 (6 bases). Sequenced input: PBMCs. Here the CDR3 DNA reads TGTGCCACCAGTGAGGAGGGTGCGGGCACAGATACGCAGTATTTT. Its translation: CATSEEGAGTDTQYF.